The clone carrying this T cell receptor (beta chain) was counted a few times. The ends lost 5 bases at V and 0 bases at J; junction bases unmatched: 6. CDR1 SGHRS and CDR2 YFSETQ come from the germline V gene. CDR3 length: 16 residues. The data are from a study of response to subunit inactivated influenza vaccine. One entry per CDR3 protein, called by TCRdb with MiXCR from the RT-PCR reads. The sample shows about 530,000 distinct CDR3 sequences, 12% of them seen only once. This TCR derives from a man over 45 who received an inactivated influenza vaccine. The gene calls are TRBV5-1 and TRBJ2-3; 10 nucleotides line up with TRBD2. Sequencing was performed on PBMCs from blood, taken on the day of vaccination. The CDR3 nucleotides are TGCGCCAGCAGGGCCGTAGCGGGAGGAAGCACAGATACGCAGTATTTT. Translated, it gives CASRAVAGGSTDTQYF.